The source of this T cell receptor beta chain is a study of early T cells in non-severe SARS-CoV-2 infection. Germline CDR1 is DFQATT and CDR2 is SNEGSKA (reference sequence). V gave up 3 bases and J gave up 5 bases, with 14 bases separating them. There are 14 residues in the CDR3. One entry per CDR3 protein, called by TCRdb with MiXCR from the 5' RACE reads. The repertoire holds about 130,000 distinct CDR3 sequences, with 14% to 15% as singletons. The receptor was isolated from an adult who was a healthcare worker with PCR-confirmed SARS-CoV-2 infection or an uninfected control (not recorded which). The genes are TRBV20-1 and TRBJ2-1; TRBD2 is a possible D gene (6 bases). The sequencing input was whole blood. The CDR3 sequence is CSARVLGGNNEQFF. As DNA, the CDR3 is TGCAGTGCTAGGGTCCTGGGGGGTAACAATGAGCAGTTCTTC.